This T cell receptor beta chain originates from a study of Ad26.COV2.S vaccination and SARS-CoV-2 variants. V lost 4 bases to trimming and J lost 3 bases, with 8 bases between them. The length of the CDR3 is 13 residues. CDR1 is SNHLY, CDR2 FYNNEI, per germline. To note about this clone: Its target is unknown.

Treatment denoted: some 19 received Ad26.COV2.S at low or high dose, single or two shots; five or six received placebo; per-sample allocation not given. Each sample was drawn 63 days after the first injection (of vaccine or placebo). Boston provided a donor who was an adult aged 18-55 years. Spike of the Wuhan-strain SARS-CoV-2 was expressed by an Ad26 vector, which formed the vaccine. The data were produced by immunoSEQ multiplex PCR, yet TCRdb's version contains in-frame clones alone and is incomplete. The sample shows around 370,000 clones, around 84% of them seen only once. Regarding the study as a whole: Greater spike-specific TCR breadth was seen in vaccine recipients than in placebo recipients. From the TCR breadth and depth analyses, total T cell responses may have been underestimated.

The chain is built from TRBV2 and TRBJ2-3; D possibly corresponds to TRBD2 (5 bases). The clonotype was recovered from a person aged 18 to 59 who received the Ad26.COV2.S COVID-19 vaccine or a placebo. Sample: peripheral blood, taken in a trial of Ad26.COV2.S vaccine versus placebo. CDR3 sequence reads: CASSGPGTDTQYF. In DNA, the CDR3 is TGTGCCAGCAGTGGACCGGGGACAGATACGCAGTATTTT.